The rows below give T cell receptor beta chains drawn from one sample of a study of T cells in localized non-small cell lung cancer. The method was immunoSEQ multiplex PCR; TCRdb's version includes in-frame clones alone and lacks a portion of them. The sample holds about 83,000 clones; 65% to 85% are singletons and the top ten take less than 9.5%. This specimen was peripheral blood, taken before any cancer treatment. Source of these receptors: an older female donor with stage I lung adenocarcinoma. The CDR3 runs from the conserved cysteine through the conserved F or W. Fields, in order: clone size, V gene, D gene, J gene, CDR3 protein, CDR3 DNA. D genes are given only for firm matches. Clone size is stated in some rows and not others, as once, few, many or a class when expanded.

size: NA
V: TRBV7-9
D: TRBD2
J: TRBJ2-7
CDR3: CASSGTSGSFYEQYF
DNA: TGTGCCAGCAGCGGGACTAGCGGGTCGTTCTACGAGCAGTACTTC

size: NA
V: TRBV9
D: NA
J: TRBJ1-4
CDR3: CASSVGASGGVFF
DNA: TGTGCCAGCAGCGTAGGCGCGTCAGGCGGCGTGTTTTTT

size: NA
V: TRBV6-7
D: TRBD1
J: TRBJ1-2
CDR3: CASPWFVGDRELFYGYTF
DNA: TGTGCCAGCCCATGGTTCGTTGGGGACAGGGAGTTATTTTATGGCTACACCTTC

size: NA
V: TRBV7-8
D: NA
J: TRBJ2-1
CDR3: CASRITGDSYNEQFF
DNA: TGTGCCAGCAGAATCACGGGGGACTCCTACAATGAGCAGTTCTTC

size: NA
V: TRBV10-3
D: TRBD1
J: TRBJ2-2
CDR3: CAISEGTGGTGELFF
DNA: TGTGCCATCAGTGAGGGGACAGGGGGCACCGGGGAGCTGTTTTTT

size: NA
V: TRBV30
D: NA
J: TRBJ1-3
CDR3: CAWSVVSGNTIYF
DNA: TGTGCCTGGAGTGTTGTCTCTGGAAACACCATATATTTT

size: NA
V: TRBV4-3
D: NA
J: TRBJ2-2
CDR3: CASSQVAEANTGELFF
DNA: TGCGCCAGCAGCCAAGTAGCGGAGGCGAACACCGGGGAGCTGTTTTTT

size: NA
V: TRBV29-1
D: NA
J: TRBJ2-3
CDR3: CSVRGLNTDTQYF
DNA: TGCAGCGTTAGAGGCCTAAACACAGATACGCAGTATTTT

size: NA
V: TRBV9
D: NA
J: TRBJ2-1
CDR3: CASSVATDYNEQFF
DNA: TGTGCCAGCAGCGTAGCTACAGACTACAATGAGCAGTTCTTC

size: NA
V: TRBV5-5
D: NA
J: TRBJ1-4
CDR3: CASSLSAGGGSSEKLFF
DNA: TGTGCCAGCAGCTTGTCCGCGGGGGGAGGGTCCTCTGAAAAACTGTTTTTT

size: NA
V: TRBV29-1
D: NA
J: TRBJ2-5
CDR3: CSVAEGSWETQYF
DNA: TGCAGCGTTGCAGAGGGGTCTTGGGAGACCCAGTACTTC

size: few
V: TRBV19
D: TRBD2
J: TRBJ2-1
CDR3: CASSSGGAIVEQFF
DNA: TGTGCCAGTAGTAGCGGGGGGGCTATTGTTGAGCAGTTCTTC

size: once
V: TRBV5-4
D: NA
J: TRBJ1-1
CDR3: CASSVDSNTEAFF
DNA: TGTGCCAGCAGCGTGGACAGCAACACTGAAGCTTTCTTT

size: NA
V: TRBV7-2
D: TRBD2
J: TRBJ2-3
CDR3: CASSLGQGGADTQYF
DNA: TGTGCCAGCAGCTTAGGCCAGGGAGGGGCAGATACGCAGTATTTT

size: few
V: TRBV5-1
D: NA
J: TRBJ2-3
CDR3: CASSLIPTGLAISTDTQYF
DNA: TGCGCCAGCAGCTTGATACCTACCGGGCTAGCGATTAGCACAGATACGCAGTATTTT

size: NA
V: TRBV6-5
D: NA
J: TRBJ1-2
CDR3: CASSYNRVYGYTF
DNA: TGTGCCAGCAGTTACAACAGAGTGTATGGCTACACCTTC

size: NA
V: TRBV27
D: NA
J: TRBJ1-2
CDR3: CASSFEGNYGYTF
DNA: TGTGCCAGCAGTTTCGAAGGGAACTATGGCTACACCTTC

size: NA
V: TRBV5-4
D: NA
J: TRBJ2-5
CDR3: CASSSAGPSEETQYF
DNA: TGTGCCAGCAGCTCGGCGGGCCCCTCGGAAGAGACCCAGTACTTC

size: NA
V: TRBV29-1
D: NA
J: TRBJ2-5
CDR3: CSVRRDPMRETQYF
DNA: TGCAGCGTCCGCCGGGACCCCATGAGGGAGACCCAGTACTTC

size: NA
V: TRBV11-1
D: TRBD1
J: TRBJ1-1
CDR3: CASSRTGVNTEAFF
DNA: TGTGCCAGCAGCCGGACAGGGGTGAACACTGAAGCTTTCTTT

size: NA
V: TRBV11-2
D: TRBD2
J: TRBJ2-3
CDR3: CASRGTSGRTDTQYF
DNA: TGTGCCAGCAGAGGGACTAGCGGACGCACAGATACGCAGTATTTT

size: NA
V: TRBV5-1
D: TRBD2
J: TRBJ2-1
CDR3: CASSLKSGGDYEQFF
DNA: TGCGCCAGCAGCTTGAAGAGCGGGGGGGACTATGAGCAGTTCTTC

size: NA
V: TRBV19
D: TRBD1
J: TRBJ1-2
CDR3: CASSSQRQGMSGYTF
DNA: TGTGCCAGTAGTTCCCAGAGACAGGGGATGAGTGGCTACACCTTC

size: NA
V: TRBV7-2
D: NA
J: TRBJ1-5
CDR3: CASSLIDNQPQHF
DNA: TGTGCCAGCAGCTTGATAGACAATCAGCCCCAGCATTTT

size: once
V: TRBV9
D: NA
J: TRBJ2-3
CDR3: CASSLGPSTDTQYF
DNA: TGTGCCAGCAGCTTGGGGCCTAGCACAGATACGCAGTATTTT

size: NA
V: TRBV2
D: NA
J: TRBJ1-2
CDR3: CASSVQVYYGYTF
DNA: TGTGCCAGCAGTGTACAGGTCTACTATGGCTACACCTTC

size: NA
V: TRBV28
D: TRBD1
J: TRBJ1-3
CDR3: CASSFLGTAGNTIYF
DNA: TGTGCCAGCAGTTTTTTAGGGACAGCCGGAAACACCATATATTTT

size: NA
V: TRBV6-1
D: NA
J: TRBJ1-2
CDR3: CASSEGAAPDGYTF
DNA: TGTGCCAGCAGTGAGGGTGCAGCACCGGATGGCTACACCTTC